This TCR beta chain was obtained from a study of T-cell reconstitution after alpha-beta-depleted transplantation in children. The TCRbeta library was prepared with unique molecular identifiers. Each CDR3 protein gets one entry after TCRdb re-called the PCR reads with MiXCR. The sample consists of about 870,000 distinct CDR3 sequences, approximately 15% of them appearing once. The CDR3 sequence is 15 residues long. V was cut by 1 base and J by 2 bases, with 7 bases left in between. Germline loops: CDR1 SGHRS, CDR2 YFSETQ. Study outcomes and limitations: The high TCRbeta diversity at day 60 in some patients came from surviving recipient T cells and thymic progenitors.

This clonotype was recorded many times. Antigen: not known. The chain links TRBV5-1 to TRBJ2-6; D is ambiguous. The sample here was PBMCs, mostly from graft donor cells, taken 360 days after TCRalphabeta/CD19-depleted stem cell transplant. The TCR was taken from a male patient younger than 18 who had a stem cell transplant for acute lymphoblastic leukemia, so the T cells may come from the graft donor. In nucleotides, the CDR3 is TGCGCCAGCAGCTTGAGCGTTACTGGGGCCAACGTCCTGACTTTC. As protein: CASSLSVTGANVLTF.